This T cell receptor beta chain was recorded in a study of cytomegalovirus exposure and HLA in healthy donors. A word on this clone: At one end the junction does not follow the germline gene, possibly because of a read error. This same CDR3 is encoded by further DNA sequences in the sample.

Vbeta (60) and Jbeta (13) primers were used in the PCR. This table comes from immunoSEQ multiplex PCR, and its TCRdb copy is limited to in-frame clones, with some not included. The table shows 90,000 to 130,000 clones, with 60% to 85% occurring only once. Sequenced sample: PBMCs. The clonotype was recovered from a woman in her sixties or seventies in good health and CMV-seropositive.

CDR3 region: CASSVASGRGNEQFF. CDR3 in DNA: TGCGCCAGCAGCGTAGCTAGCGGGAGAGGTAATGAGCAGTTCTTC. This rearrangement joins TRBV9 to TRBJ2-1; 10 bases are a match to TRBD2. Germline CDR1 reads SGDLS; CDR2 reads YYNGEE. The CDR3 has 15 residues.